Below are 18 T cell receptor beta chains sequenced from a single sample in a study of T cell clonotyping in hematopoietic cell transplantation. Here immunoSEQ multiplex PCR was the method, and the copy in TCRdb shows in-frame clones only, minus some. This sample yields approximately 9,000 clones, of which roughly 85% are seen a single time; 45% belongs to the top ten. The material was peripheral blood mononuclear cells, obtained 180 days after allogeneic stem cell transplant. Receptors were obtained from a female patient between 50 and 59 years old who had an allogeneic stem cell transplant from a related donor, so the T cells may come from the graft donor. Some clones in this sample may be carry-over from other donors' samples.

The J gene is TRBJ1-1, the V gene TRBV5-1, with D uncertain. The V and J ends lost 4 bases and 1 base respectively, with 14 bases between them. Per the germline V gene, CDR1 is SGHRS and CDR2 is YFSETQ. The CDR3 extends over 15 amino acids. CDR3 sequence reads: CASSLNILRNTEAFF. The CDR3 nucleotides are TGCGCCAGCAGCCTGAACATTCTGCGGAACACTGAAGCTTTCTTT.

This rearrangement joins TRBV9 to TRBJ1-2; 7 bases align to TRBD1. This CDR3 contains 15 residues. Germline values: CDR1 SGDLS, CDR2 YYNGEE. Trimming cost V 0 bases and J 2 bases; bases outside gene matches: 4. DNA of the CDR3: TGTGCCAGCAGCGTAGCTGGGACAGTGAACTATGGCTACACCTTC. This encodes CASSVAGTVNYGYTF. The full variable domain, its missing parts supplied by reference TRBV9 and TRBJ1-2, is DSGVTQTPKHLITATGQRVTLRCSPRSGDLSVYWYQQSLDQGLQFLIQYYNGEERAKGNILERFSAQQFPDLHSELNLSSLELGDSALYFCASSVAGTVNYGYTFGSGTRLTVV.

The V and J genes are TRBV9 and TRBJ2-7; D is unclear. CDR1 is SGDLS, CDR2 YYNGEE, per germline. Trimming cost V 0 bases and J 0 bases, with 7 bases left between them. This CDR3 is built from 14 residues. The CDR3 protein is CASSVGSGSYEQYF. CDR3 DNA sequence: TGTGCCAGCAGCGTAGGGTCGGGCTCCTACGAGCAGTACTTC.

This clone was recorded a few times. This sequence joins TRBV6-5 and TRBJ2-1; no reliable D call. Trimming removed 0 bases from V and 5 bases from J, with 5 bases in between. This CDR3 contains 13 residues. Germline CDR1 and CDR2: MNHEY and SVGAGI. This chain's CDR3 is CASSYSFDNEQFF. The CDR3 DNA follows: TGTGCCAGCAGTTACTCGTTCGACAATGAGCAGTTCTTC.

The chain employs TRBV18 and TRBJ1-5; no clear D. Germline loops: CDR1 KGHSH, CDR2 LQKENI. Trimming took 5 bases from V and 2 from J, leaving 10 bases between them. The CDR3 has 14 amino acids. Here the CDR3 reads CASSVGSGNQPQHF. CDR3 sequence (DNA): TGTGCCAGCTCAGTTGGGTCTGGCAATCAGCCCCAGCATTTT.

This chain links TRBV6-5 with TRBJ1-3; D not certain. V lost 5 bases and J lost 0, with 8 bases in between. Germline assignment: CDR1 MNHEY and CDR2 SVGAGI. This CDR3 comprises 14 residues. The CDR3 spells CASSGPSSGNTIYF. CDR3 sequence (DNA): TGTGCCAGCAGTGGACCGAGCTCTGGAAACACCATATATTTT.

The table lists this clone with a few counts. The chain links TRBV5-6 to TRBJ2-5, with D uncertain. CDR1 is SGHDT, CDR2 YYEEEE, per germline. V was trimmed by 2 bases and J by 4 bases, leaving 9 bases between them. This CDR3 is 13 amino acids long. CDR3 sequence reads: CASSLSGTETQYF. The DNA for the CDR3 is TGTGCCAGCAGCTTATCCGGAACAGAGACCCAGTACTTC.

In its sample, this clone was seen a few times. The chain recombines TRBV10-1 with TRBJ1-3; D possibly corresponds to TRBD1 (5 bases). V lost 5 bases to trimming and J lost 0 bases, with 8 bases between them. This CDR3 is built from 14 residues. The V gene's germline CDR1 is WNHNN and CDR2 SYGVQD (reference sequence). Written as DNA, the CDR3 is TGCGCCAGCAGTCCACAGGACTCTGGAAACACCATATATTTT. Translated: CASSPQDSGNTIYF.

This clone was recorded a few times. The rearrangement uses TRBV2 and TRBJ1-3, with D maybe TRBD1 (5 bases). Trimming left V 8 bases short and J 0 bases short, with 11 bases between. CDR1 and CDR2 (germline): SNHLY, FYNNEI. This CDR3 region has 14 residues. CDR3 in DNA: TGTGCCAGCCGGGGGGGTAACTCTGGAAACACCATATATTTT. Its translation is CASRGGNSGNTIYF.

The V call is TRBV28, the J call TRBJ2-1; tentative D call: TRBD1 (6 bases). CDR3 length: 15 amino acids. Germline assignment: CDR1 MDHEN and CDR2 SYDVKM. The germline V and J ends were trimmed by 6 bases and 0 bases, with 12 bases remaining between them. In DNA form, the CDR3 reads TGTGCCAGCAGAGGACAGATGAGCTCCTACAATGAGCAGTTCTTC. It encodes CASRGQMSSYNEQFF.

This chain joins TRBV25-1 and TRBJ1-2; D unclear. Trimming shortened V by 7 bases and J by 4 bases, and 10 bases separated the two germline ends. This CDR3 has 12 amino acids. CDR1 and CDR2 (germline): MGHDK, SYGVNS. CDR3 loop: CASTAGFYGYTF. The CDR3 DNA is TGTGCCAGCACGGCGGGGTTCTATGGCTACACCTTC.

This chain connects TRBV6-5 to TRBJ1-4, with 7 positions matching TRBD1. CDR1 is MNHEY, CDR2 SVGAGI, per germline. J lost 5 bases, V lost 5 bases, and 5 bases had no gene match. CDR3 length: 14 residues. CDR3 amino acids: CASSKGTANEKLFF. For the CDR3, the DNA is TGTGCCAGCAGTAAGGGGACAGCCAATGAAAAACTGTTTTTT.

The J gene is TRBJ2-2, the V gene TRBV4-2, with D uncertain. This CDR3 contains 17 residues. CDR1 and CDR2 (germline): LGHNA, YNFKEQ. The ends were cut back, 1 base at V and 0 bases at J, with 12 bases in the middle. The CDR3 bases are TGTGCCAGCAGCCAAGTAGGGCAGACCGCGAACACCGGGGAGCTGTTTTTT. This encodes CASSQVGQTANTGELFF.

This chain joins TRBV5-1 and TRBJ2-7; the match to TRBD2 covers 12 bases. The CDR3 covers 17 residues. V shed 0 bases and J 2 bases; nucleotides not matched to a gene: 6. The germline gives CDR1 SGHRS, CDR2 YFSETQ. The DNA for the CDR3 is TGCGCCAGCAGCTTGGATACACTAGCGGGGGGAACCTACGAGCAGTACTTC. It encodes CASSLDTLAGGTYEQYF.

The rearrangement joins TRBV9 to TRBJ2-2; D is perhaps TRBD1 or TRBD2 (5 bases each). Trimming took off 0 bases at V and 1 base at J, with 7 bases between the two ends. Germline assignment: CDR1 SGDLS and CDR2 YYNGEE. This CDR3 spans 15 amino acids. This CDR3 is CASSVGGKNTGELFF. CDR3 nucleotides: TGTGCCAGCAGCGTAGGGGGGAAGAACACCGGGGAGCTGTTTTTT.

The table lists this clone with a count of one. The rearrangement uses TRBV30 and TRBJ1-1; possible D gene TRBD1, 6 bases. Trimming shortened V by 0 bases and J by 0 bases, and 11 bases separated the two germline ends. CDR1 is GTSNPN and CDR2 is SVGIG in the germline V gene (reference sequence). The CDR3 is 15 residues long. The CDR3 nucleotides are TGTGCCTGGAGTGTACGAAAGGGGGTGAACACTGAAGCTTTCTTT. This sequence encodes CAWSVRKGVNTEAFF.

The V call is TRBV27, the J call TRBJ2-7, with D possibly being TRBD1 (6 bases). Germline loops: CDR1 MNHEY, CDR2 SMNVEV (reference sequence). V lost 6 bases to trimming and J lost 0 bases, with 21 bases between them. This CDR3 has 17 amino acids. CDR3: CASRPTGPLLPSYEQYF. Here the CDR3 DNA reads TGTGCCAGCAGACCCACAGGGCCCCTCCTTCCCTCCTACGAGCAGTACTTC.

This clone was picked up one time. This sequence joins TRBV11-3 and TRBJ2-7; D may be TRBD1 (6 bases). The V gene lost 5 bases and the J gene lost 3 bases, with 11 bases spanning the gap. The germline V gene encodes CDR1 SGHNT and CDR2 YENEEA. CDR3 size: 13 residues. The CDR3 loop reads CASSVDSRYEQYF. CDR3 DNA sequence: TGTGCCAGCAGCGTGGACAGTCGCTACGAGCAGTACTTC. The variable domain in full, completed from reference TRBV11-3 and TRBJ2-7, reads EAGVVQSPRYKIIEKKQPVAFWCNPISGHNTLYWYLQNLGQGPELLIRYENEEAVDDSQLPKDRFSAERLKGVDSTLKIQPAELGDSAVYLCASSVDSRYEQYFGPGTRLTVT.